A selection of T cell receptor beta chains follows, all from one sample in a study of T cell changes during pregnancy in multiple sclerosis. Sequencing was performed with immunoSEQ multiplex PCR; in TCRdb, only in-frame clones are kept and a portion is missing. The data show some 54,000 clones, around 93% seen once. The source material was peripheral blood, sampled after pregnancy. The receptors here all came from a female donor with multiple sclerosis, enrolled in a pregnancy study. CDR3s leave out the opening cysteine and the closing phenylalanine or tryptophan. The D gene is left open where the match is weak.

cdr3_aa: ASSDFAGTGVRTEAF; v_call: TRBV18; j_call: TRBJ1-1; d_call: TRBD1
cdr3_aa: ASSARQGAWDEQY; v_call: TRBV9; j_call: TRBJ2-7; d_call: TRBD1
cdr3_aa: ASSNKGADTEAF; v_call: TRBV6-6; j_call: TRBJ1-1; d_call: TRBD1
cdr3_aa: ASSPSLTSGNTIY; v_call: TRBV9; j_call: TRBJ1-3; d_call: .
cdr3_aa: ASSLGPGNEQF; v_call: TRBV7-3; j_call: TRBJ2-1; d_call: .
cdr3_aa: ASSVAGLFEEQF; v_call: TRBV9; j_call: TRBJ2-1; d_call: TRBD2
cdr3_aa: ASSIDYTSTDTQY; v_call: TRBV19; j_call: TRBJ2-3; d_call: .
cdr3_aa: ASSEGRLFNEQF; v_call: TRBV6-1; j_call: TRBJ2-1; d_call: .
cdr3_aa: ASSLGLVNGETQY; v_call: TRBV7-3; j_call: TRBJ2-5; d_call: TRBD2
cdr3_aa: ASSPTQNTEAF; v_call: TRBV4-2; j_call: TRBJ1-1; d_call: .
cdr3_aa: ASSLWGQINEKLF; v_call: TRBV5-1; j_call: TRBJ1-4; d_call: TRBD1
cdr3_aa: ASSLTSGKDEQF; v_call: TRBV19; j_call: TRBJ2-1; d_call: TRBD2
cdr3_aa: AISAPSGVTDTQY; v_call: TRBV10-3; j_call: TRBJ2-3; d_call: TRBD2
cdr3_aa: ASSETGGRAYNEQF; v_call: TRBV6-1; j_call: TRBJ2-1; d_call: TRBD2
cdr3_aa: ASSLGEGGYEQY; v_call: TRBV11-2; j_call: TRBJ2-7; d_call: .
cdr3_aa: ASRDGDANYGYT; v_call: TRBV6-5; j_call: TRBJ1-2; d_call: .
cdr3_aa: ASSVDLAGGPEQF; v_call: TRBV9; j_call: TRBJ2-1; d_call: TRBD2
cdr3_aa: ASSRTGGNTGELF; v_call: TRBV19; j_call: TRBJ2-2; d_call: TRBD1
cdr3_aa: ASSETAGYTEAF; v_call: TRBV6-1; j_call: TRBJ1-1; d_call: .
cdr3_aa: ASSELPRGETQY; v_call: TRBV2; j_call: TRBJ2-5; d_call: .
cdr3_aa: ASSLLAGGQETQY; v_call: TRBV27; j_call: TRBJ2-5; d_call: TRBD1
cdr3_aa: ASSQGTTSGRTGELF; v_call: TRBV4-2; j_call: TRBJ2-2; d_call: TRBD2
cdr3_aa: ASRRTGERRDEQY; v_call: TRBV11-3; j_call: TRBJ2-7; d_call: TRBD1
cdr3_aa: ASSEWRESSYNSPLH; v_call: TRBV10-1; j_call: TRBJ1-6; d_call: .
cdr3_aa: ASSLKGGGSPYEQY; v_call: TRBV27; j_call: TRBJ2-7; d_call: .
cdr3_aa: ASTLAGVPTYEQY; v_call: TRBV28; j_call: TRBJ2-7; d_call: TRBD2
cdr3_aa: ASSLGLGDEQY; v_call: TRBV4-2; j_call: TRBJ2-7; d_call: TRBD2
cdr3_aa: ASTLTSGPNNEQF; v_call: TRBV27; j_call: TRBJ2-1; d_call: TRBD2
cdr3_aa: ASSQGQGKEISEKLF; v_call: TRBV4-1; j_call: TRBJ1-4; d_call: TRBD1
cdr3_aa: ASSLGGHTEAF; v_call: TRBV7-3; j_call: TRBJ1-1; d_call: .
cdr3_aa: ASSFPLSTNLGGTEAF; v_call: TRBV5-6; j_call: TRBJ1-1; d_call: .
cdr3_aa: ASSLGLGKDNEQF; v_call: TRBV7-6; j_call: TRBJ2-1; d_call: .
cdr3_aa: ASKGGAPTDTQY; v_call: TRBV6-5; j_call: TRBJ2-3; d_call: .
cdr3_aa: ASSWDYLSYNEQF; v_call: TRBV7-3; j_call: TRBJ2-1; d_call: TRBD2
cdr3_aa: ASSPTGTPVYYT; v_call: TRBV27; j_call: TRBJ1-2; d_call: .
cdr3_aa: ASGSSVETQY; v_call: TRBV12-5; j_call: TRBJ2-5; d_call: .
cdr3_aa: ASSLENGRVSDEQY; v_call: TRBV7-2; j_call: TRBJ2-7; d_call: .
cdr3_aa: ACTEGNYGYT; v_call: TRBV30; j_call: TRBJ1-2; d_call: .
cdr3_aa: ASSPVTGGPGGVGEQF; v_call: TRBV9; j_call: TRBJ2-1; d_call: TRBD2
cdr3_aa: ASSPSRRLAGETQY; v_call: TRBV4-3; j_call: TRBJ2-5; d_call: TRBD2
cdr3_aa: ASSTGPYGYT; v_call: TRBV19; j_call: TRBJ1-2; d_call: .
cdr3_aa: ASRPSGRDTYEQY; v_call: TRBV7-9; j_call: TRBJ2-7; d_call: TRBD2
cdr3_aa: ASSPLAGVTDTQY; v_call: TRBV19; j_call: TRBJ2-3; d_call: TRBD2
cdr3_aa: SVVGGDQNTGELF; v_call: TRBV29-1; j_call: TRBJ2-2; d_call: TRBD2
cdr3_aa: ASSLAGEQF; v_call: TRBV7-9; j_call: TRBJ2-1; d_call: .
cdr3_aa: ASSSQGYEQY; v_call: TRBV7-9; j_call: TRBJ2-7; d_call: .
cdr3_aa: ASSSPGTVFNYGYT; v_call: TRBV5-4; j_call: TRBJ1-2; d_call: TRBD1
cdr3_aa: ASSTRDRGPY; v_call: TRBV7-2; j_call: TRBJ2-7; d_call: TRBD1
cdr3_aa: ASSLPERVMNTEAF; v_call: TRBV7-9; j_call: TRBJ1-1; d_call: .
cdr3_aa: ASSLGQGYGQPQH; v_call: TRBV28; j_call: TRBJ1-5; d_call: TRBD1